This TCR beta chain is from a study of CD8+ T cells in alopecia areata. As part of sample collection, lesional scalp punch biopsies and peripheral blood were taken from alopecia areata patients. The sorting of PBMCs gave CD4+ and CD8+ T cells. In germline, CDR1 is MNHNY, CDR2 SVGAGI (reference sequence). With 2 bases clipped from V and 2 bases from J, the junction kept 6 bases outside the gene matches. The CDR3 runs to 16 residues. Investigators isolated RNA and reverse transcribed it into cDNA to act as the sequencing template. Produced via immunoSEQ multiplex PCR; TCRdb's table is partial and in-frame only. The sample yields about 69,000 clones, approximately 61% seen once.

This sequence joins TRBV6-6 and TRBJ2-3; 8 nucleotides line up with TRBD1. The sequencing used CD8+ T cells sorted from blood, collected at week 0. The receptor comes from a human donor with alopecia areata. CDR3 in amino acids: CASSYTPGGYTDTQYF. The CDR3 DNA reads as TGTGCCAGCAGTTACACACCAGGGGGCTACACAGATACGCAGTATTTT.